The 30 T cell receptor beta chains in this list originate from one sample, sequenced in a study of shared clonotypes between healthy human individuals. Only in-frame clones appear in the TCRdb table, and some are missing; sequencing was by immunoSEQ multiplex PCR. The sample has about 690,000 clones, less than 95% seen once. The sample was memory CD8+ T cells from PBMCs. Described subset: CD45RO+ cells pooled with CCR7-negative TemRA cells. The receptors were sampled from a young man in good health. Some clones in this sample may be carry-over from other donors' samples.

The table lists this clone with a count of one. The rearrangement joins TRBV9 to TRBJ2-1, with TRBD2 matching over 7 bases. The ends lost 3 bases at V and 4 bases at J; junction bases unmatched: 10. The CDR3 has 16 residues. Per germline, CDR1 SGDLS and CDR2 YYNGEE. The DNA of the CDR3 is TGTGCCAGCAGCGCTAGCGGTGCAATGAGATACAATGAGCAGTTCTTC. It encodes CASSASGAMRYNEQFF.

The CDR3 coding sequence is TGTGCCAGCAGCTTAGCGTGGCGCCCCGACAGCTCCTACAATGAGCAGTTCTTC. Translating gives CASSLAWRPDSSYNEQFF. V gene TRBV7-6 combines with J gene TRBJ2-1; tentatively, D is TRBD1 (5 bases). Germline assignment: CDR1 SGHVS and CDR2 FNYEAQ. V lost 0 bases, J lost 0 bases, and 15 bases lay in between. CDR3 size: 18 residues.

This chain links TRBV18 with TRBJ2-1, with D perhaps TRBD1 (6 bases). CDR1 is KGHSH and CDR2 is LQKENI in the germline V gene. The CDR3 loop spans 14 amino acids. Trimming took 0 bases from V and 7 from J, leaving 10 bases between them. The CDR3 bases are TGTGCCAGCTCACCACCCGACAGGTGGAATGAGCAGTTCTTC. It codes for CASSPPDRWNEQFF.

This clone came up once. This rearrangement joins TRBV28 to TRBJ1-1; 7 bases line up with TRBD1. The CDR3 consists of 16 residues. From germline, CDR1 is MDHEN and CDR2 SYDVKM. V lost 3 bases, J lost 5 bases, and 12 bases stayed unmatched. The CDR3 here is CASSFSTRTGGTEAFF. CDR3 nucleotides: TGTGCCAGCAGTTTTTCTACCAGGACAGGTGGGACTGAAGCTTTCTTT.

The chain recombines TRBV4-1 with TRBJ2-7; D unclear. Germline V gene lookup returns CDR1 MGHRA and CDR2 YSYEKL. This CDR3 spans 16 amino acids. V was trimmed by 0 bases and J by 3 bases, leaving 15 bases between them. CDR3 sequence reads: CASSQDDGRSFYEQYF. CDR3 sequence (DNA): TGCGCCAGCAGCCAAGATGATGGGCGGAGTTTCTACGAGCAGTACTTC.

The chain joins TRBV27 to TRBJ2-1; 10 bases match TRBD2. Trimming removed 7 bases from V and 9 bases from J; junction bases left unmatched: 15. There are 16 residues in the CDR3. Germline V gene data show CDR1 as MNHEY and CDR2 as SMNVEV (reference sequence). The CDR3 bases are TGTGCCAGCACAGGAACCCTAGCGGGAGTGATCGGTGAGCAGTTCTTC. The encoded protein is CASTGTLAGVIGEQFF.

The chain couples TRBV2 to TRBJ2-3, with D possibly TRBD2 on 5 matching bases. The V end lost 8 bases, the J end lost 5 bases, and 23 bases lay between the germline ends. Germline loops: CDR1 SNHLY, CDR2 FYNNEI. The CDR3 covers 16 residues. The chain's CDR3 is CASQFPRAGGGDTQYF. CDR3 sequence (DNA): TGTGCCAGCCAATTCCCACGGGCCGGAGGCGGAGATACGCAGTATTTT. Variable domain in full (rest from reference TRBV2 and TRBJ2-3): EPEVTQTPSHQVTQMGQEVILRCVPISNHLYFYWYRQILGQKVEFLVSFYNNEISEKSEIFDDQFSVERPDGSNFTLKIRSTKLEDSAMYFCASQFPRAGGGDTQYFGPGTRLTVL.

The genes are TRBV11-2 and TRBJ2-2, with a weak D call TRBD1 (5 bases). This CDR3 has 15 residues. V was cut by 3 bases and J by 0 bases, with 8 bases left in between. Germline-derived CDR1 and CDR2 are SGHAT and FQNNGV. CDR3 coding DNA: TGTGCCAGCAGCTTGGGGCCCGCGAACACCGGGGAGCTGTTTTTT. It yields the protein CASSLGPANTGELFF.

J is TRBJ2-7 and V is TRBV5-6, with 7 nucleotides matching TRBD2. CDR1 is SGHDT, CDR2 YYEEEE, per germline. V trimming: 6 bases; J trimming: 5 bases; junction bases outside the gene matches: 11. The length of the CDR3 is 14 residues. The CDR3 sequence is CASTPQGLDHEQYF. In nucleotides, the CDR3 is TGTGCCAGCACCCCTCAAGGACTAGACCACGAGCAGTACTTC. Looking up the rest from reference TRBV5-6 and TRBJ2-7 gives the full variable domain: DAGVTQSPTHLIKTRGQQVTLRCSPKSGHDTVSWYQQALGQGPQFIFQYYEEEERQRGNFPDRFSGHQFPNYSSELNVNALLLGDSALYLCASTPQGLDHEQYFGPGTRLTVT.

The rearrangement joins TRBV13 to TRBJ2-7, with 7 positions matching TRBD2. Per the germline V gene, CDR1 is PRHDT and CDR2 is FYEKMQ (reference sequence). The CDR3 consists of 15 residues. The J segment lost 0 bases and the V segment lost 2 bases, leaving 4 bases of the junction unmatched. The CDR3 nucleotides read TGTGCCAGCAGCTTATTGGGGGACTACTCCTACGAGCAGTACTTC. Translated: CASSLLGDYSYEQYF.

V and J are TRBV5-3 and TRBJ1-1; D is unresolved. TRBV5-3 is an ORF; its function is uncertain. The V end was cut by 2 bases, the J end by 0 bases, with 8 bases between. The CDR3 sequence is 14 residues long. CDR3 nucleotides: TGTGCCAGAAGCTTTAGGGCCATGAACACTGAAGCTTTCTTT. Translated, it gives CARSFRAMNTEAFF.

This chain links TRBV6-5 with TRBJ2-1, with 7 bases fitting TRBD2. J lost 8 bases, V lost 0 bases, and 7 bases had no gene match. This CDR3 has 15 residues. Germline loops: CDR1 MNHEY, CDR2 SVGAGI. The CDR3 DNA reads TGTGCCAGCAGTTACTCCGGCGGGAGTCGCTATGAGCAGTTCTTC. This translates into CASSYSGGSRYEQFF.

This clone was seen once. The chain uses TRBV28 and TRBJ1-1, with a possible D match to TRBD1 (5 bases). The V end lost 3 bases, the J end lost 3 bases, and 11 bases lay between the germline ends. CDR1 and CDR2 from the germline V gene are MDHEN and SYDVKM. This CDR3 has 14 residues. CDR3 DNA sequence: TGTGCCAGCAGTTTCTGGGGGTCGGACACTGAAGCTTTCTTT. It yields the protein CASSFWGSDTEAFF.

The chain uses TRBV29-1 and TRBJ2-1; D is undetermined. The V gene lost 3 bases and the J gene lost 3 bases, with 6 bases spanning the gap. Germline lookup yields CDR1 SQVTM and CDR2 ANQGSEA. CDR3 length: 12 residues. The CDR3 sequence is CSVDRSYNEQFF. In nucleotides, the CDR3 is TGCAGCGTTGACAGGAGCTACAATGAGCAGTTCTTC.

The chain recombines TRBV4-1 with TRBJ2-2, with D tentatively TRBD1 (5 bases). V was cut by 4 bases and J by 6 bases, with 6 bases left in between. Germline loops: CDR1 MGHRA, CDR2 YSYEKL. The CDR3 is made up of 12 amino acids. Here the CDR3 DNA reads TGCGCCAGCAGCCCCAGGGCCGGGGAGCTGTTTTTT. The encoded protein is CASSPRAGELFF.

This chain uses TRBV7-8 with TRBJ2-7; D gene uncertain. This CDR3 spans 14 amino acids. The germline CDR1 and CDR2 sequences are SGHVS and FQNEAQ. V was clipped by 2 bases and J by 5 bases, with 13 bases between them. The CDR3 coding sequence is TGTGCCAGCAGCTTAAAAGGCCTCGTCCACGAGCAGTACTTC. Protein product: CASSLKGLVHEQYF. The full variable domain, its missing parts supplied by reference TRBV7-8 and TRBJ2-7, is GAGVSQSPRYKVAKRGQDVALRCDPISGHVSLFWYQQALGQGPEFLTYFQNEAQLDKSGLPSDRFFAERPEGSVSTLKIQRTQQEDSAVYLCASSLKGLVHEQYFGPGTRLTVT.

This chain connects TRBV7-9 to TRBJ2-1, with 9 bases aligning to TRBD2. Per the germline V gene, CDR1 is SEHNR and CDR2 is FQNEAQ (reference sequence). V was pared by 5 bases and J by 4 bases, with 9 bases of the junction left unmatched. This CDR3 comprises 16 residues. CDR3: CASSQTSGRSYNEQFF. DNA for the CDR3: TGTGCCAGCAGCCAGACTAGCGGCCGGTCGTACAATGAGCAGTTCTTC.

V gene TRBV7-9 combines with J gene TRBJ2-1; 7 nucleotides match TRBD1. V dropped 5 bases and J dropped 0; count of bases not matched to a gene: 7. The germline V gene encodes CDR1 SEHNR and CDR2 FQNEAQ (reference sequence). This CDR3 contains 16 residues. CDR3 DNA: TGTGCCAGCAGCCCCAACACAGGGGTCTCCTACAATGAGCAGTTCTTC. Its translation: CASSPNTGVSYNEQFF. Based on the CDR3 plus reference TRBV7-9 and TRBJ2-1, the full variable domain is DTGVSQNPRHKITKRGQNVTFRCDPISEHNRLYWYRQTLGQGPEFLTYFQNEAQLEKSRLLSDRFSAERPKGSFSTLEIQRTEQGDSAMYLCASSPNTGVSYNEQFFGPGTRLTVL.

The chain employs TRBV2 and TRBJ2-1; TRBD2 agrees at 10 bases. The germline gives CDR1 SNHLY, CDR2 FYNNEI. This CDR3 is 14 amino acids long. Trimming took 7 bases from V and 7 from J; bases not matched to a gene: 7. For the CDR3, the DNA is TGTGCCAGCACCCTAGCGGGAGCTCGGAATGAGCAGTTCTTC. Translated, it gives CASTLAGARNEQFF.

The DNA for the CDR3 is TGTGCCACCAGCAGAGATGCCCGGGGGTCGGTTGATGAAAAACTGTTTTTT. Translation gives CATSRDARGSVDEKLFF. The gene calls are TRBV15 and TRBJ1-4; weak D call: TRBD1 (5 bases). The CDR3 covers 17 residues. Germline CDR1 LNHNV, CDR2 YYDKDF (reference sequence). The V end lost 0 bases, the J end lost 6 bases, and 17 bases lay between the germline ends.

The chain is built from TRBV19 and TRBJ2-3, with D unresolved. V was clipped by 6 bases and J by 0 bases, with 7 bases between them. Germline CDR1 and CDR2: LNHDA and SQIVND (reference sequence). The CDR3 contains 13 residues. CDR3 protein: CASRSTSTDTQYF. The CDR3 DNA sequence: TGTGCCAGTAGATCTACTAGCACAGATACGCAGTATTTT.

This rearrangement joins TRBV27 to TRBJ2-1; D is perhaps TRBD2 (6 bases). V lost 5 bases to trimming and J lost 8 bases, with 16 bases between them. There are 14 residues in the CDR3. Germline V CDR1 and CDR2: MNHEY, SMNVEV (reference sequence). The CDR3 region has the DNA TGTGCCAGCAGTCCCCCGGGAGCAGACGATGAGCAGTTCTTC. Amino acid sequence: CASSPPGADDEQFF.

J is TRBJ2-7 and V is TRBV27, with 7 bases that match TRBD1. There are 12 residues in the CDR3. The V gene end was trimmed by 8 bases and the J gene end by 6 bases; junction bases not matched to a gene: 7. In germline, CDR1 is MNHEY, CDR2 SMNVEV (reference sequence). The chain's CDR3 is CASAGDSPEQYF. The CDR3 DNA reads TGTGCCAGCGCCGGGGACAGCCCCGAGCAGTACTTC.

The V call is TRBV29-1, the J call TRBJ1-4; D ambiguous. Trimming took 2 bases from V and 12 from J, leaving 19 bases between them. The CDR3 contains 14 residues. Germline V gene lookup returns CDR1 SQVTM and CDR2 ANQGSEA. CDR3 protein: CSVESGLNGVELFF. CDR3 in DNA: TGCAGCGTTGAATCGGGTCTTAATGGGGTGGAACTGTTTTTT.

This clone was recorded a few times. The junction does not match germline at one end; this may be a read error. V usage is TRBV19 and J usage is TRBJ1-1; 8 nucleotides agree with TRBD1. From germline, CDR1 is LNHDA and CDR2 SQIVND (reference sequence). The CDR3 is 15 amino acids. Here the CDR3 reads CASSIPGGLKTEAFF. CDR3 DNA: TGTGCCAGTAGTATTCCAGGGGGCTTGAAAACTGAAGCTTTCTTT.

This clone was seen only a few times. The J gene is TRBJ2-7, the V gene TRBV10-2; D is undetermined. Germline values: CDR1 WSHSY, CDR2 SAAADI. The CDR3 totals 11 residues. Deletions cut 2 bases from V and 3 bases from J, with 2 bases between. CDR3 region: CASSEVYEQYF. Written as DNA, the CDR3 is TGCGCCAGCAGTGAGGTCTACGAGCAGTACTTC.

This chain links TRBV7-6 with TRBJ1-3; 7 bases line up with TRBD1. J gave up 0 bases and V 5 bases, and 7 bases lay outside the gene matches. This CDR3 has 16 amino acids. The germline CDR1 and CDR2 sequences are SGHVS and FNYEAQ. DNA for the CDR3: TGTGCCAGCAGCGCCTCGGACAGGAGCTCTGGAAACACCATATATTTT. Translating it yields CASSASDRSSGNTIYF.

The chain carries TRBV11-1 and TRBJ1-2; no firm D call. The V end lost 1 base, the J end lost 7 bases, and 13 bases lay between the germline ends. CDR1 SGHAT and CDR2 FQDESV come from the germline V gene (reference sequence). The CDR3 runs 14 residues. The CDR3 loop reads CASSLGGSLFGYTF. For the CDR3, the DNA is TGTGCCAGCAGCTTAGGGGGAAGTCTCTTTGGCTACACCTTC.

The chain links TRBV7-3 to TRBJ2-5, with 10 bases identical to TRBD2. CDR1 SGHTA and CDR2 FQGTGA come from the germline V gene. CDR3 length: 14 residues. The V segment lost 6 bases and the J segment 2 bases; nucleotides outside the gene matches: 3. In nucleotides, the CDR3 is TGTGCCAGCAGTGAACTAGCGGGGCAAGAGACCCAGTACTTC. Its protein is CASSELAGQETQYF.

As DNA, the CDR3 is TGCGCCAGCAGCCGAGTTTTTGGGGGTAGTAGTAGTTCCGAGCAGTACTTC. Amino acids: CASSRVFGGSSSSEQYF. The V gene is TRBV4-1, the J gene TRBJ2-7; possibly TRBD1 or TRBD2 for D (5 bases each). CDR3 length equals 17 residues. With 4 bases removed from V and 6 bases from J, the gap between germline ends came to 25 bases. Germline V gene sequence: CDR1 MGHRA, CDR2 YSYEKL.